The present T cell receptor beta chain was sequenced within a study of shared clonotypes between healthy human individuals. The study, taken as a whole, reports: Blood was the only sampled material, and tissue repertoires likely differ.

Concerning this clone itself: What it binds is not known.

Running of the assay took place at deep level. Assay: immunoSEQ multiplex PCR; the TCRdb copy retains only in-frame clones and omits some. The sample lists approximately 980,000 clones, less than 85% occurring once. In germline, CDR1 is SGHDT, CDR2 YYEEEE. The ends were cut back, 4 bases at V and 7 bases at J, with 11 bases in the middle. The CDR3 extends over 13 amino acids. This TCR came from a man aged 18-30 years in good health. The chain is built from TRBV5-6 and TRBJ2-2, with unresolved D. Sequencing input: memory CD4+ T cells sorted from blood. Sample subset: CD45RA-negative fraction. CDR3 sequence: CASSPRTDGELFF. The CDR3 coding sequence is TGTGCCAGCAGCCCGCGGACGGACGGGGAGCTGTTTTTT.